This passage covers 29 T cell receptor beta chains from one sample sequenced in a study of CD8 T cell repertoires and HIV-1 epitope variants. Clones were read by immunoSEQ multiplex PCR, and TCRdb kept only the in-frame ones, dropping some. The data contain more than 85,000 clones, more than 65% of them seen just once; the ten biggest clones take up around 24%. Sequenced input: uncultured baseline CD8+ T cells from peripheral blood mononuclear cells (PBMCs). The receptors were sampled from a male donor with HIV.

The J gene is TRBJ2-2, the V gene TRBV7-9, with 7 positions matching TRBD1. The CDR3 runs to 16 residues. The V and J ends lost 6 bases and 6 bases, in that order; junction bases with no gene match: 13. Per the germline V gene, CDR1 is SEHNR and CDR2 is FQNEAQ (reference sequence). CDR3 bases: TGTGCCAGCAGTCCTTCTGGCAGGGGGAAACCCGGGGAGCTGTTTTTT. Translated: CASSPSGRGKPGELFF. Supplemented by reference TRBV7-9 and TRBJ2-2, the full variable domain reads DTGVSQNPRHKITKRGQNVTFRCDPISEHNRLYWYRQTLGQGPEFLTYFQNEAQLEKSRLLSDRFSAERPKGSFSTLEIQRTEQGDSAMYLCASSPSGRGKPGELFFGEGSRLTVL.

The chain employs TRBV18 and TRBJ1-5; 7 bases fit TRBD1. CDR3 size: 17 residues. Trimming removed 1 base from V and 2 bases from J; junction bases left unmatched: 8. Germline V gives CDR1 KGHSH, CDR2 LQKENI. CDR3 in amino acids: CASSPRDSVNGNQPQHF. Here the CDR3 DNA reads TGTGCCAGCTCACCACGGGACAGTGTCAACGGCAATCAGCCCCAGCATTTT.

V gene TRBV5-1 combines with J gene TRBJ1-2; D gene uncertain. The CDR3 covers 15 residues. Trimming removed 0 bases at V and 2 bases at J, with 11 bases between. Germline CDR1 SGHRS, CDR2 YFSETQ. The CDR3 coding sequence is TGCGCCAGCAGCTTGGCCGAGGGCCCGAACTATGGCTACACCTTC. It specifies CASSLAEGPNYGYTF.

The chain recombines TRBV15 with TRBJ2-5; TRBD1 matches 7 bases. This CDR3 contains 15 residues. Germline loops: CDR1 LNHNV, CDR2 YYDKDF (reference sequence). V was pared by 3 bases and J by 2 bases, with 6 bases of the junction left unmatched. The CDR3: CATSRAGQVQETQYF. The CDR3 DNA sequence: TGTGCCACCAGCAGGGCAGGACAGGTTCAAGAGACCCAGTACTTC.

The V and J genes are TRBV5-5 and TRBJ2-1; TRBD2 aligns across 7 bases. The V gene end was trimmed by 4 bases and the J gene end by 7 bases; junction bases not matched to a gene: 17. The germline V gene encodes CDR1 SGHKS and CDR2 YYEKEE (reference sequence). The CDR3 spans 17 residues. CDR3 in DNA: TGTGCCAGCAGCCCGAGACTAGACACAAGGGGAGGGAATGAGCAGTTCTTC. Protein sequence: CASSPRLDTRGGNEQFF. The full variable domain, rest sourced from reference TRBV5-5 and TRBJ2-1, is DAGVTQSPTHLIKTRGQQVTLRCSPISGHKSVSWYQQVLGQGPQFIFQYYEKEERGRGNFPDRFSARQFPNYSSELNVNALLLGDSALYLCASSPRLDTRGGNEQFFGPGTRLTVL.

This rearrangement joins TRBV5-6 to TRBJ2-1; D remains ambiguous. There are 12 residues in the CDR3. V was cut by 1 base and J by 8 bases, with 7 bases left in between. Per the germline V gene, CDR1 is SGHDT and CDR2 is YYEEEE. CDR3 in DNA: TGTGCCAGCAGCTTGTTTAGGGATGAGCAGTTCTTC. Translated, it gives CASSLFRDEQFF.

The V call is TRBV19, the J call TRBJ1-1; D is unclear. This CDR3 region has 15 residues. V shed 1 base and J shed 1 base, with 10 bases lying between them. The germline CDR1 and CDR2 sequences are LNHDA and SQIVND (reference sequence). The CDR3 DNA is TGTGCCAGTAGTATAGTTGGACTAAAGAACACTGAAGCTTTCTTT. Amino acid sequence: CASSIVGLKNTEAFF.

V gene TRBV5-6 combines with J gene TRBJ1-4; D gene unclear. The CDR3 runs 16 residues. Trimming pared 0 bases from V and 6 bases from J, leaving 15 bases between. Germline loops: CDR1 SGHDT, CDR2 YYEEEE. The CDR3: CASSLAPLRRDEKLFF. For the CDR3, the DNA is TGTGCCAGCAGCTTGGCTCCGCTCCGTAGGGATGAAAAACTGTTTTTT.

The chain employs TRBV2 and TRBJ1-1, with D hard to call. This CDR3 contains 11 residues. Germline CDR1 reads SNHLY; CDR2 reads FYNNEI. The ends were cut back, 3 bases at V and 5 bases at J, with 4 bases in the middle. CDR3 residues: CASSDDTEAFF. Here the CDR3 DNA reads TGTGCCAGCAGTGATGATACTGAAGCTTTCTTT. The variable domain in full, with the rest retrieved from reference TRBV2 and TRBJ1-1, is EPEVTQTPSHQVTQMGQEVILRCVPISNHLYFYWYRQILGQKVEFLVSFYNNEISEKSEIFDDQFSVERPDGSNFTLKIRSTKLEDSAMYFCASSDDTEAFFGQGTRLTVV.

The chain has TRBV19 and TRBJ1-2; 9 bases line up with TRBD1. Germline assignment: CDR1 LNHDA and CDR2 SQIVND (reference sequence). The CDR3 consists of 13 residues. V dropped 5 bases and J dropped 6; count of bases not matched to a gene: 4. The CDR3 DNA reads as TGTGCCAGTAGTCCATGGACAGGGGATGGCTACACCTTC. It translates to CASSPWTGDGYTF.

The chain combines TRBV5-1 with TRBJ2-2, with D uncertain. Trimming cost V 2 bases and J 7 bases, with 9 bases left between them. From germline, CDR1 is SGHRS and CDR2 YFSETQ. The CDR3 has 13 amino acids. This CDR3 reads CASSFNLDGELFF. CDR3 sequence (DNA): TGCGCCAGCAGCTTTAATTTGGACGGGGAGCTGTTTTTT.

The chain has TRBV5-8 and TRBJ1-5, with 11 bases aligning to TRBD1. The germline gives CDR1 SGHTS, CDR2 YDEGEE. The CDR3 length is 16 residues. V trimming: 2 bases; J trimming: 4 bases; junction bases outside the gene matches: 5. The DNA for the CDR3 is TGTGCCAGCAGCTTAGGGACAGGGGGTCGGAATCAGCCCCAGCATTTT. Its protein is CASSLGTGGRNQPQHF.

The chain carries TRBV5-4 and TRBJ2-3; 13 positions agree with TRBD2. Germline-derived CDR1 and CDR2 are SGHNT and YYREEE (reference sequence). V was pared by 3 bases and J by 6 bases, with 7 bases of the junction left unmatched. The CDR3 covers 16 residues. CDR3 protein: CASSSGLAGVGDTQYF. The CDR3 DNA reads as TGTGCCAGCAGCTCCGGACTAGCGGGAGTAGGGGATACGCAGTATTTT.

V and J are TRBV4-2 and TRBJ2-7; D may be TRBD2 (5 bases). The germline CDR1 and CDR2 sequences are LGHNA and YNFKEQ. Trimming took off 0 bases at V and 1 base at J, with 13 bases between the two ends. The CDR3 runs to 16 residues. The CDR3 bases are TGTGCCAGCAGCCAAGACGCGGGCCCAACTTCCTACGAGCAGTACTTC. The encoded protein is CASSQDAGPTSYEQYF.

The chain couples TRBV19 to TRBJ2-5; 7 nucleotides agree with TRBD2. The trim removed 0 bases at V and 5 bases at J, leaving 3 bases unmatched. Per the germline V gene, CDR1 is LNHDA and CDR2 is SQIVND (reference sequence). The CDR3 length is 14 residues. The CDR3 region is CASSIDQGGETQYF. The CDR3 coding sequence is TGTGCCAGTAGTATAGATCAGGGAGGGGAGACCCAGTACTTC.

The rearrangement links TRBV4-1 to TRBJ1-2, with TRBD1 identical over 9 bases. The trim removed 3 bases at V and 7 bases at J, leaving 6 bases unmatched. The CDR3 extends over 14 amino acids. Germline V gives CDR1 MGHRA, CDR2 YSYEKL. This chain's CDR3 is CASSHVDRGGGYTF. The CDR3 DNA is TGCGCCAGCAGCCACGTGGACAGGGGCGGTGGCTACACCTTC.

The chain joins TRBV9 to TRBJ2-3; D possibly corresponds to TRBD1 (6 bases). V gave up 0 bases and J gave up 0 bases, with 8 bases separating them. The CDR3 is 15 residues long. Germline CDR1 and CDR2: SGDLS and YYNGEE. CDR3 nucleotides: TGTGCCAGCAGCGTAGGGGGGCGTAGCACAGATACGCAGTATTTT. Protein sequence: CASSVGGRSTDTQYF.

This chain joins TRBV30 and TRBJ1-3; TRBD1 aligns across 9 bases. This CDR3 region has 14 residues. With V trimmed by 2 bases and J by 7 bases, 6 bases remained unmatched. In germline, CDR1 is GTSNPN, CDR2 SVGIG (reference sequence). This chain's CDR3 is CAWSFGTGLNTIYF. CDR3 DNA sequence: TGTGCCTGGAGTTTTGGGACAGGGTTGAACACCATATATTTT. Full variable domain (missing parts from reference TRBV30 and TRBJ1-3): SQTIHQWPATLVQPVGSPLSLECTVEGTSNPNLYWYRQAAGRGLQLLFYSVGIGQISSEVPQNLSASRPQDRQFILSSKKLLLSDSGFYLCAWSFGTGLNTIYFGEGSWLTVV.

This clone was counted only a few times. The genes are TRBV10-3 and TRBJ2-7; TRBD2 matches at 10 bases. This CDR3 has 14 residues. V dropped 4 bases and J dropped 4; count of bases not matched to a gene: 4. From germline, CDR1 is ENHRY and CDR2 SYGVKD. This CDR3 reads CAISGTSGSYEQYF. CDR3 bases: TGTGCCATCAGTGGGACTAGCGGTTCTTACGAGCAGTACTTC.

As regards this clone: This may stem from a read error, because a much larger clone lies one nucleotide away. The same CDR3 can be traced to other DNA sequences in this sample. The chain employs TRBV6-1 and TRBJ2-1; TRBD2 is a possible D gene (6 bases). From germline, CDR1 is MNHNS and CDR2 SASEGT. This CDR3 comprises 15 residues. The CDR3 region is CASREAAGTSNEQFF. The CDR3 DNA reads TGTGCCAGCAGGGAAGCAGCCGGGACTTCAAACGAGCAATTCTTC.

CDR3 in DNA: TGTGCCTGGAGTGTTTTCCCGCTGGGTCACTCTGGAAACACCATATATTTT. Translating gives CAWSVFPLGHSGNTIYF. The chain is built from TRBV30 and TRBJ1-3; no reliable D call. Germline V lookup: CDR1 GTSNPN, CDR2 SVGIG (reference sequence). Deletions cut 0 bases from V and 0 bases from J, with 15 bases between. This CDR3 has 17 residues.

DNA for the CDR3: TGTGCCAGCAGCTACCGCCGGGACAGGGCTGGCTACACCTTC. This encodes CASSYRRDRAGYTF. This rearrangement joins TRBV28 to TRBJ1-2; 9 nucleotides match TRBD1. The CDR3 totals 14 residues. Germline V gene sequence: CDR1 MDHEN, CDR2 SYDVKM. V was pared by 6 bases and J by 7 bases, with 9 bases of the junction left unmatched.

The J gene is TRBJ2-1, the V gene TRBV10-1; D is uncertain. The CDR3 covers 12 residues. Trimming left V 6 bases short and J 7 bases short, with 10 bases between. Per germline, CDR1 WNHNN and CDR2 SYGVQD (reference sequence). The CDR3 protein is CASREGKNEQFF. The CDR3 coding sequence is TGCGCCAGCAGGGAAGGGAAAAATGAGCAGTTCTTC.

This rearrangement joins TRBV5-1 to TRBJ1-1; D unclear. The CDR3 extends over 12 amino acids. The germline V gene encodes CDR1 SGHRS and CDR2 YFSETQ. The V gene lost 5 bases and the J gene lost 3 bases, with 8 bases spanning the gap. The CDR3 spells CASSYRDTEAFF. CDR3 sequence (DNA): TGCGCCAGCAGTTACCGGGACACTGAAGCTTTCTTT.

This chain connects TRBV15 to TRBJ1-1; tentatively, D is TRBD1 (6 bases). Germline CDR1 is LNHNV and CDR2 is YYDKDF (reference sequence). Deletions cut 3 bases from V and 7 bases from J, with 12 bases between. The CDR3 runs to 13 residues. CDR3 protein: CATSSGGTFEAFF. The CDR3 nucleotides read TGTGCCACCAGCAGTGGGGGGACATTTGAAGCTTTCTTT.

V is TRBV5-1 and J is TRBJ2-3; TRBD1 or TRBD2 may be the D gene (5 bases each). Trimming took 7 bases from V and 3 from J, leaving 15 bases between them. This CDR3 spans 14 amino acids. Germline assignment: CDR1 SGHRS and CDR2 YFSETQ. For the CDR3, the DNA is TGCGCCAGCCGTGACCCGAGGGGTACAGATACGCAGTATTTT. Translation gives CASRDPRGTDTQYF.

The genes are TRBV27 and TRBJ2-7, with 7 bases fitting TRBD1. Germline V gene data show CDR1 as MNHEY and CDR2 as SMNVEV (reference sequence). The CDR3 is made up of 13 amino acids. Trimming removed 6 bases from V and 6 bases from J; junction bases left unmatched: 8. CDR3 sequence (DNA): TGTGCCAGCAGCATTTACAGGGGAAGCGAGCAGTACTTC. It yields the protein CASSIYRGSEQYF.

V and J are TRBV6-5 and TRBJ2-5, with D uncertain. This CDR3 is 15 amino acids long. Germline CDR1 MNHEY, CDR2 SVGAGI. V lost 0 bases, J lost 5 bases, and 13 bases lay in between. The CDR3 coding sequence is TGTGCCAGCAGTTACTCGAAAGGTTTTATGGAGACCCAGTACTTC. Translation: CASSYSKGFMETQYF.

The chain recombines TRBV6-5 with TRBJ1-2; D may be TRBD1 (5 bases). V was shortened by 6 bases and J by 1 base, with 9 bases between the two germline ends. The CDR3 totals 13 residues. The germline gives CDR1 MNHEY, CDR2 SVGAGI. The CDR3 region is CASRPDSNYGYTF. CDR3 nucleotide sequence: TGTGCCAGCAGACCTGACAGTAACTATGGCTACACCTTC.